This entry is about one TCR beta chain. The antigen is unknown. From the roughly 120-subject validation cohort, which was separate from the approximately 670-subject first cohort, the donors were drawn. Generated by immunoSEQ multiplex PCR, the TCRdb table keeps only in-frame clones and is missing some. The data show about 190,000 clones, with roughly 80% seen just once and around 6.7% held by the top ten. This sample is part of a study of cytomegalovirus exposure and HLA in healthy donors. Overall study context: In a later analysis, it was reported that the approximately 120 validation repertoires had been produced on the same platform as the roughly 650 repertoires belonging to the first cohort. Points from the study as a whole: CMV antigen specificity was confirmed in vitro for three CMV-associated chains. It was 160 or so TCR beta chains that were listed as cytomegalovirus-associated.

J lost 4 bases, V lost 5 bases, and 6 bases had no gene match. CDR3 length: 14 amino acids. Germline lookup yields CDR1 SGHVS and CDR2 FQNEAQ. The chain links TRBV7-8 to TRBJ1-1; TRBD1 matches 8 bases. The sample comprised PBMCs. The sequence derives from a man aged 18 to 30 in good health and CMV-seropositive. The chain's CDR3 is CASSAGGEGTEAFF. The CDR3 coding sequence is TGTGCCAGCAGCGCAGGGGGCGAGGGCACTGAAGCTTTCTTT. The full variable domain, its missing parts supplied by reference TRBV7-8 and TRBJ1-1, is GAGVSQSPRYKVAKRGQDVALRCDPISGHVSLFWYQQALGQGPEFLTYFQNEAQLDKSGLPSDRFFAERPEGSVSTLKIQRTQQEDSAVYLCASSAGGEGTEAFFGQGTRLTVV.